These T cell receptor beta chains were read from a single sample in a study of blood T cell repertoires in COVID-19. Sequenced by immunoSEQ multiplex PCR; TCRdb stores in-frame clones only, minus some. The table lists 250,000 or so clones, around nine tenths of them singletons. Material: PBMCs or T cells enriched from blood (not recorded which). These receptors were collected from a woman in her late teens or twenties who had recovered from COVID-19. Each CDR3 is given with its conserved first and last residue. The D gene is left open where the match is weak.

TRBD1	TRBJ2-7	TRBV3-1/TRBV3-2	CASSPDRSSYEQYF	TGTGCCAGCAGCCCGGACAGGAGCTCCTACGAGCAGTACTTC
TRBD2	TRBJ2-5	TRBV13	CASSFAGGEGETQYF	TGTGCCAGCAGCTTTGCGGGGGGCGAAGGAGAGACCCAGTACTTC
-	TRBJ1-1	TRBV7-2	CASSLIQGSAFF	TGTGCCAGCAGCTTAATTCAGGGTAGTGCTTTCTTT
TRBD2	TRBJ2-7	TRBV5-1	CASSLGPSGSYEQYF	TGCGCCAGCAGCTTGGGTCCTAGCGGCTCCTACGAGCAGTACTTC
TRBD1	TRBJ1-4	TRBV7-9	CASSLSDRGGEKLFF	TGTGCCAGCAGCTTGTCGGACAGGGGAGGTGAAAAACTGTTTTTT
TRBD2	TRBJ2-2	TRBV30	CAGRGPDTGELFF	TGTGCCGGGAGGGGCCCTGACACCGGGGAGCTGTTTTTT
TRBD2	TRBJ2-1	TRBV27	CASSGLAGVREQFF	TGTGCCAGCTCAGGGTTAGCGGGAGTACGGGAGCAGTTCTTC
-	TRBJ1-3	TRBV6-5	CASTGRNTIYF	TGTGCCAGCACCGGTCGAAACACCATATATTTT
-	TRBJ2-3	TRBV27	CASSSDTSTDTQYF	TGTGCCAGCAGTTCCGATACTAGCACAGATACGCAGTATTTT
TRBD1	TRBJ1-1	TRBV6-5	CASRHAGGAGTEAFF	TGTGCCAGCAGACATGCAGGGGGCGCGGGCACTGAAGCTTTCTTT
-	TRBJ2-3	TRBV5-1	CASSFSGLADTQYF	TGCGCCAGCAGCTTTTCAGGGCTCGCAGATACGCAGTATTTT
-	TRBJ2-3	TRBV10-1	CASRSGGPGDTQYF	TGCGCCAGCAGATCCGGGGGGCCGGGAGATACGCAGTATTTT